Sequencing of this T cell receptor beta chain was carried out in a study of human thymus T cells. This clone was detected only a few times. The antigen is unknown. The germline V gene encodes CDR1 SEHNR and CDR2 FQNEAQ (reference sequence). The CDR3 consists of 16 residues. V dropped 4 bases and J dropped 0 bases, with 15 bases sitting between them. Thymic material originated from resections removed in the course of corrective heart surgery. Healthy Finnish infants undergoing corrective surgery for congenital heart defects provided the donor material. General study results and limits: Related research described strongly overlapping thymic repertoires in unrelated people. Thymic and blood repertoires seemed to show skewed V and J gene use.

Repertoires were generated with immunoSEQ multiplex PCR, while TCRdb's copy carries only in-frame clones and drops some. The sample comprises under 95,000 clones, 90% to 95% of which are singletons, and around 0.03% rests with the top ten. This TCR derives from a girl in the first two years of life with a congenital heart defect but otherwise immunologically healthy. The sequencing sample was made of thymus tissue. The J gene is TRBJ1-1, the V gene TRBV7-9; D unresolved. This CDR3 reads CASSSHGEGMNTEAFF. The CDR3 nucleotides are TGTGCCAGCAGCTCCCATGGGGAGGGCATGAACACTGAAGCTTTCTTT. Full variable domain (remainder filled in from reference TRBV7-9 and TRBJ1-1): DTGVSQNPRHKITKRGQNVTFRCDPISEHNRLYWYRQTLGQGPEFLTYFQNEAQLEKSRLLSDRFSAERPKGSFSTLEIQRTEQGDSAMYLCASSSHGEGMNTEAFFGQGTRLTVV.